This T cell receptor (beta chain) is drawn from a study of blood T cell repertoires in COVID-19 (dated by TCRdb to 2020 to 2021). Notes on the research overall: The collaborator samples originated in the United States, Italy and Spain and spanned the acute and convalescent phases of COVID-19. Samples came from the ongoing ImmuneRACE study (first 160 participants) plus 1,254 subjects from 6 global collaborators. HLA class I and class II types, where available, came from metadata supplied by the sample provider rather than from assay-based typing. The repertoires were made available in a free public database intended to serve as a resource for research on the immune response to SARS-CoV-2. Deeply sampled blood TCRbeta repertoires from subjects exposed to, actively infected with, or recovered from COVID-19 were included in the dataset. The material from the prospective study consisted of cDNA or gDNA derived from T cells, B-cell-depleted T cells, or PBMCs. Sample metadata almost always included a de-identified subject ID, COVID-19 status, age in years and sex. What the study reported, not specific to this receptor: The quantity of clinical and demographic metadata differed by source and by participant and was supplied without curation.

The CDR3 contains 13 residues, cysteine and phenylalanine counted. CDR3 DNA only is kept here, 39 bases in frame from base 1. Trimming leaves V shorter by 3 bases and J shorter by 8 bases, with the junction holding 6 bases beyond the gene matches. The germline V gene (reference sequence) supplies CDR1 DFQATT and CDR2 SNEGSKA. TCRbeta CDR3 regions were amplified from genomic DNA by means of the immunoSEQ Assay, a bias-controlled multiplex PCR. The authors' analysis ran thus. The number of nucleated cells in each sample was estimated from the amplification of reference gene primers within the assay. To quantify the absolute abundance of each unique TCRbeta CDR3 rearrangement, sequence reads were collapsed and filtered. For each sample, productive Simpson clonality was calculated as the square root of Simpson's diversity index over productive rearrangements. TCRdb's version of the immuneACCESS table is confined to in-frame rearrangements and falls short of the full clone set. An unresolved V gene accounts for under half of the shortfall where checked; the remainder is of unknown origin. Clone size and the V and J calls come from that table; the DNA yielded D and trimming. Here the sample has 95,000 to 110,000 clones; over 85% occur a single time. 17% of the sample lies in the top ten.

The collaborating institutions used their own protocols to collect whole blood in K2EDTA tubes. For TCRbeta analysis, collaborators shipped samples in one of three forms: frozen whole blood, isolated PBMCs, or DNA extracted from either of those sample types. A note on this clone: Its specific antigen is unknown. One base away there is no much larger clone; base qualities are not given.

The clonotype originates from an elderly woman in a cohort sampled during active COVID-19. The sequenced sample was peripheral blood. The chain employs TRBV20-1 and TRBJ1-4; 7 central nucleotides agree with TRBD1. CDR3 sequence: CSASEGATEKLFF. The nucleotide sequence reads as follows: TGCAGTGCTAGTGAGGGGGCGACGGAAAAACTGTTTTTT.